Here is one T cell receptor beta chain with its context. What it recognizes is unknown. The record originates from a study of T cell responses to AZD1222 COVID-19 vaccine. General study results and limits: Reports indicate that nearly half of spike-specific TCRs are directed at unmutated variant regions. Among AZD1222 vaccinees, only six or seven were seropositive at baseline. Spike-wide coverage was observed for vaccine-associated CD4 TCRs, with dominant responses at 160-218 and 743-854. Clonal diversity may have been underestimated, and the donors were mostly white British, with more females than males.

Libraries were prepared by immunoSEQ multiplex PCR; TCRdb keeps only in-frame clonotypes and omits some of them. Among approximately 100,000 clones listed, about 89% were seen once. After removal of 3 bases from V and 1 base from J, the junction contained 1 base not matched to a gene. The CDR3 runs 14 residues. CDR1 is SNHLY, CDR2 FYNNEI, per germline. The sequences come from peripheral blood, collected on day 0 of AZD1222 vaccination. This TCR came from an adult in good health. The gene calls are TRBV2 and TRBJ2-3; 7 positions match TRBD2. The CDR3 nucleotides read TGTGCCAGCAGTGAGGCGGGGGGCACAGATACGCAGTATTTT. Its protein product is CASSEAGGTDTQYF.